These T cell receptor beta chains were read from a single sample in a study of Graves' ophthalmopathy and Graves' hyperthyroidism. In TCRdb, the multiplex PCR reads were re-called with MiXCR into one record per CDR3 protein. This sample has 350,000 to 450,000 distinct CDR3 sequences, with under 25% found just once. Sequencing input: peripheral blood. The receptors shown here come from a woman aged 18-29 years with stable Graves' hyperthyroidism. Both conserved end residues are part of each CDR3. Each record gives: clone size, J gene, V gene, D gene, CDR3 DNA, CDR3 protein. D genes are given only for firm matches. Expanded clones are given a class, and other clones once, few, many or no size at all.

many TRBJ1-1 TRBV30 TRBD1 TGTGCCTGGAGACAGGGGGAAACTGAAGCTTTCTTT CAWRQGETEAFF
. TRBJ2-1 TRBV28 TRBD1 TGTGCCAGCAGTCGAAATAGGGACAGGGGGCGCAATGAGCAGTTCTTC CASSRNRDRGRNEQFF
many TRBJ1-2 TRBV30 . TGTGCCTGGAGTGTAAAACAGAACTATGGCTACACCTTC CAWSVKQNYGYTF
many TRBJ2-4 TRBV19 TRBD2 TGTGCCAGTAGTATGACGGCGGGAGGGCCCATAAACATTAAGTACTTC CASSMTAGGPINIKYF
many TRBJ1-2 TRBV7-9 . TGTGCCAGCACCCCTCTTGCCCAGGGAAACTATGGCTACACCTTC CASTPLAQGNYGYTF
few TRBJ1-6 TRBV13 TRBD1 TGTGCCAGCAGCTTCAGGGGGGCCGGTAGGAATTCACCCCTCCACTTT CASSFRGAGRNSPLHF
many TRBJ2-1 TRBV12-3/TRBV12-4 TRBD2 TGTGCCAGCAACCCTAGCGGGAGATGGAACAATGAGCAGTTCTTC CASNPSGRWNNEQFF
many TRBJ1-5 TRBV18 . TGTGCCAGCTCATCGGACCGCAATCAGCCCCAGCATTTT CASSSDRNQPQHF
many TRBJ1-2 TRBV7-2 TRBD1 TGTGCCAGCAGCTTTCTACGGGACAGGGGTTCTCGCTACACCTTC CASSFLRDRGSRYTF
many TRBJ2-4 TRBV28 . TGTGCCAGCAGTTTATGGGCAGGGCAAAACGGGGACATTCAGTACTTC CASSLWAGQNGDIQYF
many TRBJ2-7 TRBV7-6 TRBD2 TGTGCCAGCAGCTCTGGACTAGCGGCCTCCTCCTGCGAGCAGTACTTC CASSSGLAASSCEQYF
many TRBJ2-7 TRBV20-1 TRBD1 TGCAGTGCAAGCCCTCGGACAGGGCTGGGTTACGAGCAGTACTTC CSASPRTGLGYEQYF
many TRBJ2-7 TRBV7-2 . TGTGCCAGCAGCCCACAGCGAGGTAGCTCCTACGAGCAGTACTTC CASSPQRGSSYEQYF
. TRBJ1-2 TRBV6-2/TRBV6-3 . TGTGCCAGCACCGACAGGTCGGAGGGAGAGGGCTACACCTTC CASTDRSEGEGYTF
many TRBJ2-5 TRBV20-1 TRBD2 TGCAGTGCTAGCTTAGCGGGTCGAACTTCTCAGACCCAGTACTTC CSASLAGRTSQTQYF
many TRBJ1-1 TRBV7-9 . TGTGCCAGCAGCTTAGTATCTGGGAACACTGAAGCTTTCTTT CASSLVSGNTEAFF
many TRBJ2-2 TRBV24-1 TRBD1 TGTGCCACCAAGGACAGGGCGAACACCGGGGAGCTGTTTTTT CATKDRANTGELFF
many TRBJ2-5 TRBV25-1 . TGTGCCAGCAGTAACCCGGAACAAGAGACCCAGTACTTC CASSNPEQETQYF
. TRBJ2-5 TRBV5-1 . TGCGCCAGCAGCAGCAGGGGTATACCCAGCCGTGGGTACCAAGAGACCCAGTACTTC CASSSRGIPSRGYQETQYF
. TRBJ1-1 TRBV12-3/TRBV12-4 TRBD1 TGTGCCAGCAGTTCGGGACAGGGGGAGAATGAAGCTTTCTTT CASSSGQGENEAFF
. TRBJ2-5 TRBV20-1 . TGCAGTGCTAGAGGCCGACGGGAGACCCAGTACTTC CSARGRRETQYF
. TRBJ2-5 TRBV5-4 . TGTGCCAGCAGGAAGGAAGATCAGACCCAGTACTTC CASRKEDQTQYF
many TRBJ1-6 TRBV19 . TGTGCCAGTAGATCGGCTGACAATTCACCCCTCCACTTT CASRSADNSPLHF
few TRBJ2-7 TRBV6-1 TRBD2 TGTGCCAGCGTCGCTAGCGGAACCGACGAGCAGTACTTC CASVASGTDEQYF
many TRBJ1-1 TRBV6-1 TRBD1 TGTGCCAGCAGTGGGGAGACAGGGGGCATGAACACTGAAGCTTTCTTT CASSGETGGMNTEAFF
few TRBJ1-1 TRBV4-1 TRBD1 TGCGCCAGCAGCCGAACTACAGGGGACACTGAAGCTTTCTTT CASSRTTGDTEAFF
many TRBJ1-1 TRBV5-1 . TGCGCCAGCAGCTTGGAGGTGGGAGAAGCTTTCTTT CASSLEVGEAFF
. TRBJ2-5 TRBV24-1 . TGTGCCACCAGTGAAAGGACAGAGGGGACAGAGACCCAGTACTTC CATSERTEGTETQYF
once TRBJ1-1 TRBV6-5 . TGTGCCAGCAGTTACTCCGCCAGGGACACTGAAGCTTTCTTT CASSYSARDTEAFF
once TRBJ1-5 TRBV6-1 . TGTGCCAGCAGCCGGGACATGGGGCGACAGCCCCAGCATTTT CASSRDMGRQPQHF
many TRBJ2-7 TRBV20-1 TRBD2 TGCAGTGCTAGAGACCCGGGTCGGGACTACCCTAACTACGAGCAGTACTTC CSARDPGRDYPNYEQYF
many TRBJ1-3 TRBV19 TRBD1 TGTGCCAGTAGTGCCCAGGGGGCGTCTGGAAACACCATATATTTT CASSAQGASGNTIYF
many TRBJ1-1 TRBV20-1 TRBD1 TGCAGTGCCAGGGGGGGGCGGAACACTGAAGCTCTCTTT CSARGGRNTEALF
few TRBJ1-5 TRBV30 . TGTGCCTGGAGTGTACCCGGGACTGCGGGGCGACCCCAGCATTTT CAWSVPGTAGRPQHF
many TRBJ2-4 TRBV29-1 . TGCAGCGTTGAAGGTGGGAGGGGGCTAGCCAAAAACATTCAGTACTTC CSVEGGRGLAKNIQYF
many TRBJ1-2 TRBV18 . TGTGCCAGCTCACCTTACGGGGGGCTGCGTGGCTACACCTTC CASSPYGGLRGYTF
many TRBJ2-5 TRBV6-4 TRBD2 TGTGCCAGCAGGCCGCAACCGACTAGCGGGAGTTTCGGGGAGACCCAGTACTTC CASRPQPTSGSFGETQYF
many TRBJ1-2 TRBV19 . TGTGCCAGTAGGGACGGACAAGGCGGCTATGGCTACACCTTC CASRDGQGGYGYTF
many TRBJ2-4 TRBV12-3/TRBV12-4 . TGTGCCAGCAAACTAAGGGGCGGGACGGAGGGTAGGACCAAAAACATTCAGTACTTC CASKLRGGTEGRTKNIQYF
. TRBJ1-6 TRBV6-1 . TGTGCCAGCAGTAAGGACGGGAATTCACCCCTCCACTTT CASSKDGNSPLHF
many TRBJ2-2 TRBV25-1 TRBD2 TGTGCCAGCAGTGATATTCGAGGACTAGCGGGAGCAGCGAACACCGGGGAGCTGTTTTTT CASSDIRGLAGAANTGELFF
many TRBJ1-5 TRBV6-1 TRBD1 TGTGCCAGCAGCCCGGGACAGGGTCCCCAGCATTTT CASSPGQGPQHF
many TRBJ1-1 TRBV12-3/TRBV12-4 TRBD1 TGTGCCAGCAGTCAGAGGGACAGGGAGAAAGCTTTCTTT CASSQRDREKAFF
few TRBJ1-1 TRBV12-3/TRBV12-4 . TGTGCCAGCAGCGCCGGGGCTGGGTTGCCCCCCCCCAATGAAGCTTTCTTT CASSAGAGLPPPNEAFF
many TRBJ1-1 TRBV2 . TGTGCCAGCATCAGGACAACGAACACTGAAGCTTTCTTT CASIRTTNTEAFF
many TRBJ1-1 TRBV24-1 . TGTGCCACCAGTGATTCTAGAGTTACAGGGATGAACACTGAAGCTTTCTTT CATSDSRVTGMNTEAFF
. TRBJ1-2 TRBV6-1 . TGTGCCAGCAGTGAACGTCCGAACTATGGCTACACCTTC CASSERPNYGYTF
many TRBJ2-7 TRBV7-9 . TGTGCCAGCAGCCCAGCGGGCGGGAACGAGCAGTACTTC CASSPAGGNEQYF
. TRBJ1-2 TRBV24-1 . TGTGCCACCAGTGATCCAGGGGTAGGGGACTATGGCTACACCTTC CATSDPGVGDYGYTF
many TRBJ1-3 TRBV7-2 . TGTGCCAGCAGCACCCCCCGGAGCTCTGGAAACACCATATATTTT CASSTPRSSGNTIYF
many TRBJ2-1 TRBV5-1 TRBD2 TGCGCCAGCAGCCAGACTAGCGGAGACAATGAGCAGTTCTTC CASSQTSGDNEQFF
. TRBJ2-2 TRBV5-1 TRBD2 TGCGCCAGCAGCTTAGTAGCGGGAGTTCACACCGGGGAGCTGTTTTTT CASSLVAGVHTGELFF
many TRBJ2-5 TRBV29-1 . TGCAGCGGGGGGGGGCCCCGACCCCAAGAGACCCAGTACTTC CSGGGPRPQETQYF
. TRBJ1-3 TRBV15 . TGTGCCACCAGCCGACATTTCTCAAGGATCTCTGGAAACACCATATATTTT CATSRHFSRISGNTIYF
many TRBJ2-4 TRBV19 . TGTGCCAGTAGTCACTTCACAAAAAACAAAAACATTCAGTACTTC CASSHFTKNKNIQYF
many TRBJ1-2 TRBV6-5 . TGTGCCAGCAGTCCCCTGGGAGAATTCTATGGCTACACCTTC CASSPLGEFYGYTF
many TRBJ1-1 TRBV29-1 TRBD1 TGCAGCGTACAGGGGAAGATGAACACTGAAGCTTTCTTT CSVQGKMNTEAFF
many TRBJ2-5 TRBV12-3/TRBV12-4 . TGTGCCAGCTCTCTCCCTGATGGGGGGACCCAGTACTTC CASSLPDGGTQYF
many TRBJ2-2 TRBV5-4 TRBD2 TGTGCCAGCAGCTTGGCCGGCGGGAGGGCCGGGAGCGGGGAGCTGTTTTTT CASSLAGGRAGSGELFF
many TRBJ2-7 TRBV12-3/TRBV12-4 TRBD2 TGTGCCAGCAGTTCAGCCGGGACTAGTTCCTACGAGCAGTACTTC CASSSAGTSSYEQYF